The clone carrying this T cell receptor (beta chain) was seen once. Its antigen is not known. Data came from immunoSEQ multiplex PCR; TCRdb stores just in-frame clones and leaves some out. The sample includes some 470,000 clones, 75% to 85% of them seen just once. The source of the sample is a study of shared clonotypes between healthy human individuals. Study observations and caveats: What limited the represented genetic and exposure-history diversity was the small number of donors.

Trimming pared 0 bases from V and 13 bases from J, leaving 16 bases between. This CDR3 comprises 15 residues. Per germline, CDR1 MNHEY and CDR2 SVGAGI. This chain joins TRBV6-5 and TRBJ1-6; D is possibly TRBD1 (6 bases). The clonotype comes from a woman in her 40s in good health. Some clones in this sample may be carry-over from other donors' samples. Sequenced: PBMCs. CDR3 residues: CASSYSGHAVMPLHF. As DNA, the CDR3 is TGTGCCAGCAGTTACTCGGGACACGCTGTAATGCCCCTCCACTTT.